Below, 29 T cell receptor beta chains from the same sample are listed, as sequenced in a study of blood T cell repertoires in COVID-19 (dated by TCRdb to 2020 to 2021). The method was the immunoSEQ multiplex PCR assay. In TCRdb, the immuneACCESS table is reduced to in-frame sequences with V and J assigned. These tables do not hold every clone; where another copy was compared, an unresolved V gene accounts for under half, and the others remain unexplained. A total of approximately 230,000 clones appear in this sample, roughly four fifths of them only once. In total, the top ten clones hold 15% of the sample. Sequenced: PBMCs or T cells enriched from blood (not recorded which). These receptors were collected from a man aged 35 to 55 who had recovered from COVID-19.

This clone has a single count. V usage is TRBV2 and J usage is TRBJ2-2, with 7 bases identical to TRBD1. V shed 2 bases, J shed 2 bases, and the junction held 5 bases outside the gene matches. CDR1 and CDR2 (germline): SNHLY, FYNNEI. The CDR3 totals 16 residues. The DNA of the CDR3 is TGTGCCAGCAGTGAATCCCCAGGGGGAAACACCGGGGAGCTGTTTTTT. This sequence encodes CASSESPGGNTGELFF.

This clone was detected only a few times. The gene calls are TRBV9 and TRBJ1-6; 7 bases agree with TRBD1. The trim removed 5 bases at V and 8 bases at J, leaving 4 bases unmatched. The germline gives CDR1 SGDLS, CDR2 YYNGEE. The CDR3 runs to 13 residues. In DNA form, the CDR3 reads TGTGCCAGCAGAGCTACAGGGGATTCACCCCTCCACTTT. Protein product: CASRATGDSPLHF.

The chain couples TRBV7-9 to TRBJ1-1; D gene ambiguous. The CDR3 consists of 13 residues. With 10 bases removed from V and 3 bases from J, the gap between germline ends came to 15 bases. Germline assignment: CDR1 SEHNR and CDR2 FQNEAQ (reference sequence). In nucleotides, the CDR3 is TGTGCCACCCTCGGGATTTTCGACACTGAAGCTTTCTTT. Protein sequence: CATLGIFDTEAFF. The whole variable domain, remainder taken from reference TRBV7-9 and TRBJ1-1, is DTGVSQNPRHKITKRGQNVTFRCDPISEHNRLYWYRQTLGQGPEFLTYFQNEAQLEKSRLLSDRFSAERPKGSFSTLEIQRTEQGDSAMYLCATLGIFDTEAFFGQGTRLTVV.

The chain is built from TRBV25-1 and TRBJ1-1; D is unresolved. The CDR3 length is 11 residues. The V gene lost 8 bases and the J gene lost 4 bases, with 8 bases spanning the gap. Per germline, CDR1 MGHDK and CDR2 SYGVNS. The DNA for the CDR3 is TGTGCCAGCGTCCTTTTCACTGAAGCTTTCTTT. This gives the protein CASVLFTEAFF.

The chain carries TRBV9 and TRBJ2-5; D perhaps matches TRBD1 (5 bases). Germline CDR1 is SGDLS and CDR2 is YYNGEE. Trimming left V 1 base short and J 3 bases short, with 13 bases between. This CDR3 is 15 amino acids long. DNA of the CDR3: TGTGCCAGCAGCGTATGGGGCAGGGCGAAAGAGACCCAGTACTTC. Translated: CASSVWGRAKETQYF.

This chain links TRBV18 with TRBJ1-1; D unresolved. V was shortened by 3 bases and J by 4 bases, with 12 bases between the two germline ends. CDR3 size: 14 residues. Germline V gives CDR1 KGHSH, CDR2 LQKENI. The CDR3 DNA reads TGTGCCAGCTCACCGGGGAGGGCTGGCACTGAAGCTTTCTTT. Translation gives CASSPGRAGTEAFF.

The chain couples TRBV5-4 to TRBJ1-1; 10 nucleotides line up with TRBD1. The J segment lost 10 bases and the V segment lost 0 bases, leaving 9 bases of the junction unmatched. CDR3 length: 15 residues. Germline V lookup: CDR1 SGHNT, CDR2 YYREEE (reference sequence). This CDR3 is CASSLGGTGALGAFF. DNA for the CDR3: TGTGCCAGCAGCTTGGGAGGGACAGGGGCCCTTGGAGCTTTCTTT.

This clone was seen a single time. Other nucleotide sequences in the sample specify the same CDR3. Written as DNA, the CDR3 is TGTGCCAGCAGTTCGACGGGATCTGGAAACACCATATATTTT. Its translation is CASSSTGSGNTIYF. The rearrangement uses TRBV27 and TRBJ1-3; D is ambiguous. Per germline, CDR1 MNHEY and CDR2 SMNVEV (reference sequence). The CDR3 runs to 14 residues. The V gene lost 4 bases and the J gene lost 1 base, with 8 bases spanning the gap.

In DNA, the CDR3 is TGTGCCAGGCTAGGGGGCGGTGGAAACACCATATATTTT. Residues: CARLGGGGNTIYF. J is TRBJ1-3 and V is TRBV30; 7 bases match TRBD1. The CDR3 runs 13 residues. The V gene end was trimmed by 8 bases and the J gene end by 3 bases; junction bases not matched to a gene: 7. The V gene's germline CDR1 is GTSNPN and CDR2 SVGIG (reference sequence).

The J gene is TRBJ2-3, the V gene TRBV4-1, with D tentatively TRBD1 (5 bases). The V gene's germline CDR1 is MGHRA and CDR2 YSYEKL. The CDR3 is made up of 14 amino acids. V gave up 0 bases and J gave up 7 bases, with 11 bases separating them. CDR3 nucleotides: TGCGCCAGCAGCCAAGATTGGGGCAGAAATACGCAGTATTTT. The encoded protein is CASSQDWGRNTQYF.

This clone occurred a few times. This chain joins TRBV7-9 and TRBJ2-4; 7 positions match TRBD1. With V trimmed by 7 bases and J by 8 bases, 8 bases remained unmatched. Germline loops: CDR1 SEHNR, CDR2 FQNEAQ (reference sequence). CDR3 size: 13 residues. The CDR3, as DNA: TGTGCCAGCAAACAGGGGAACCAGGACATTCAGTACTTC. Its protein product is CASKQGNQDIQYF.

This chain joins TRBV2 and TRBJ2-3, with D possibly being TRBD2 (5 bases). The CDR3 covers 14 residues. CDR1 and CDR2 (germline): SNHLY, FYNNEI. V was trimmed by 4 bases and J by 5 bases, leaving 13 bases between them. For the CDR3, the DNA is TGTGCCAGCAGTGGGAGGACGGTTTTAGATACGCAGTATTTT. This sequence encodes CASSGRTVLDTQYF.

This clone was seen a single time. CDR3 sequence (DNA): TGTGCCAGCAGCCAAGAGTTTTTCCTAGCTGATCAGTTCTTC. It translates to CASSQEFFLADQFF. This rearrangement joins TRBV3-1 (or the pseudogene TRBV3-2) to TRBJ2-1, with D perhaps matching TRBD2 (5 bases). CDR3 size: 14 residues. Germline V gene sequence: CDR1 LGHDT, CDR2 YNNKEL (reference sequence). Between the trimmed V and J ends, which lost 0 bases and 13 bases, there was a span of 16 bases.

This sequence joins TRBV18 and TRBJ2-6, with 10 bases matching TRBD2. Germline CDR1 reads KGHSH; CDR2 reads LQKENI. The CDR3 runs to 14 residues. In DNA form, the CDR3 reads TGTGCGAGCGGGAGGGCCTCTGGGGCCAACGTCCTGACTTTC. It is translated as CASGRASGANVLTF.

The CDR3 DNA reads as TGTGCCAGCAGCGATCCCAAGACTGATACTAAAAAGAGCAATCAGCCCCAGCATTTT. Translated, it gives CASSDPKTDTKKSNQPQHF. The genes are TRBV6-2 or TRBV6-3 and TRBJ1-5; D is undetermined. Germline assignment: CDR1 MNHEY and CDR2 SVGEGT. This CDR3 is 19 amino acids long. With 6 bases removed from V and 1 base from J, the gap between germline ends came to 25 bases.

The CDR3 sequence: CASSPLLADEQFF. Written as DNA, the CDR3 is TGTGCCAGCTCACCTTTGCTAGCGGATGAGCAGTTCTTC. The chain uses TRBV18 and TRBJ2-1; the match to TRBD2 covers 7 bases. The CDR3 length is 13 residues. V shed 3 bases, J shed 8 bases, and the junction held 4 bases outside the gene matches. The germline V gene encodes CDR1 KGHSH and CDR2 LQKENI.

The CDR3 coding sequence is TGTGCCATCAGCGTGAGGGCGGACAATTCACCCCTCCACTTT. Amino acids: CAISVRADNSPLHF. This rearrangement joins TRBV10-3 to TRBJ1-6, with no clear D. The V end was cut by 6 bases, the J end by 7 bases, with 13 bases between. Per the germline V gene, CDR1 is ENHRY and CDR2 is SYGVKD. The CDR3 length is 14 residues.

V is TRBV7-3 and J is TRBJ1-1, with no clear D. The CDR3 is 13 amino acids. Germline V gives CDR1 SGHTA, CDR2 FQGTGA. Trimming left V 2 bases short and J 5 bases short, with 9 bases between. CDR3 DNA sequence: TGTGCCAGCAGCTTAGTAACGGGGACTGAAGCTTTCTTT. This sequence encodes CASSLVTGTEAFF.

The genes are TRBV12-3 or TRBV12-4 and TRBJ2-1; 8 bases map to TRBD2. V gave up 5 bases and J gave up 11 bases; unmatched junction bases: 5. The CDR3 loop spans 12 amino acids. The CDR3 nucleotides read TGTGCCAGCAGTGTACCGGGGGGGAAGCAGTTCTTC. Translation: CASSVPGGKQFF.

The chain combines TRBV27 with TRBJ1-4, with 7 bases lining up with TRBD1. V lost 5 bases to trimming and J lost 5 bases; unmatched junction nucleotides: 8. CDR1 MNHEY and CDR2 SMNVEV come from the germline V gene (reference sequence). CDR3 length equals 15 residues. This chain's CDR3 is CASSARQGWNEKLFF. CDR3 coding DNA: TGTGCCAGCAGTGCCCGACAGGGATGGAATGAAAAACTGTTTTTT.

The chain has TRBV5-8 and TRBJ2-7, with TRBD1 as a possible D gene (6 bases). The length of the CDR3 is 14 residues. Germline V lookup: CDR1 SGHTS, CDR2 YDEGEE. Trimming took off 0 bases at V and 2 bases at J, with 9 bases between the two ends. The CDR3: CASSLDRAAYEQYF. In DNA, the CDR3 is TGTGCCAGCAGCTTGGACAGGGCGGCCTACGAGCAGTACTTC.

This chain uses TRBV7-6 with TRBJ2-7; 9 nucleotides agree with TRBD1. The V gene end was trimmed by 5 bases and the J gene end by 7 bases; junction bases not matched to a gene: 15. Germline CDR1 reads SGHVS; CDR2 reads FNYEAQ. The CDR3 runs to 16 residues. The CDR3 is CASSPESGTGLWEQYF. CDR3 in DNA: TGTGCCAGCAGCCCGGAGTCGGGGACAGGGCTGTGGGAGCAGTACTTC.

The chain couples TRBV7-9 to TRBJ1-6; D is perhaps TRBD1 (6 bases). Germline CDR1 reads SEHNR; CDR2 reads FQNEAQ (reference sequence). The germline V and J ends were trimmed by 5 bases and 13 bases, with 15 bases remaining between them. This CDR3 is built from 13 residues. CDR3 in amino acids: CASSSREGGPLHF. DNA of the CDR3: TGTGCCAGCAGCAGCCGGGAGGGGGGGCCCCTCCACTTT. Combining the CDR3 with reference TRBV7-9 and TRBJ1-6 gives the whole variable domain DTGVSQNPRHKITKRGQNVTFRCDPISEHNRLYWYRQTLGQGPEFLTYFQNEAQLEKSRLLSDRFSAERPKGSFSTLEIQRTEQGDSAMYLCASSSREGGPLHFGNGTRLTVT.

V gene TRBV18 combines with J gene TRBJ2-2, with 8 nucleotides matching TRBD2. CDR3 length: 16 amino acids. Germline CDR1 reads KGHSH; CDR2 reads LQKENI. The trim removed 8 bases at V and 4 bases at J, leaving 12 bases unmatched. CDR3 nucleotides: TGTGCCAGCACCTTAAGGAGCGGGAGAGGCACCGGGGAGCTGTTTTTT. Translated, it gives CASTLRSGRGTGELFF.

This rearrangement joins TRBV6-5 to TRBJ2-1, with TRBD1 matching over 9 bases. Germline CDR1 reads MNHEY; CDR2 reads SVGAGI. J lost 4 bases, V lost 7 bases, and 5 bases had no gene match. CDR3 length equals 14 residues. The CDR3 loop reads CASTRDRVYNEQFF. CDR3 coding DNA: TGTGCCAGCACTAGGGACAGGGTATACAATGAGCAGTTCTTC.

The chain combines TRBV10-3 with TRBJ1-2; D not certain. This CDR3 has 13 residues. V was shortened by 8 bases and J by 2 bases, with 12 bases between the two germline ends. Germline CDR1 and CDR2: ENHRY and SYGVKD. The DNA for the CDR3 is TGTGCCATCTCCTCTAGCTCGAACTATGGCTACACCTTC. Its translation: CAISSSSNYGYTF.

The chain has TRBV28 and TRBJ2-1; 7 bases fit TRBD1. Trimming took 4 bases from V and 7 from J; bases not matched to a gene: 13. The germline CDR1 and CDR2 sequences are MDHEN and SYDVKM. The CDR3 runs 16 residues. The CDR3 loop reads CASSSLRTGPRNEQFF. In nucleotides, the CDR3 is TGTGCCAGCAGTTCCCTCCGGACAGGCCCTAGGAATGAGCAGTTCTTC.

J is TRBJ1-2 and V is TRBV29-1; 7 positions match TRBD1. J gave up 2 bases and V 6 bases, and 12 bases lay outside the gene matches. CDR1 and CDR2 (germline): SQVTM, ANQGSEA. This CDR3 is built from 15 residues. The CDR3 region is CSVQSGTDVNYGYTF. Here the CDR3 DNA reads TGCAGCGTGCAATCCGGGACAGACGTGAACTATGGCTACACCTTC.

The chain employs TRBV19 and TRBJ2-7, with 8 bases aligning to TRBD1. V gave up 5 bases and J gave up 0 bases; unmatched junction bases: 6. Germline V lookup: CDR1 LNHDA, CDR2 SQIVND (reference sequence). This CDR3 comprises 15 residues. The CDR3 protein is CASSPWTGSSYEQYF. Written as DNA, the CDR3 is TGTGCCAGTAGTCCCTGGACAGGGAGCTCCTACGAGCAGTACTTC.